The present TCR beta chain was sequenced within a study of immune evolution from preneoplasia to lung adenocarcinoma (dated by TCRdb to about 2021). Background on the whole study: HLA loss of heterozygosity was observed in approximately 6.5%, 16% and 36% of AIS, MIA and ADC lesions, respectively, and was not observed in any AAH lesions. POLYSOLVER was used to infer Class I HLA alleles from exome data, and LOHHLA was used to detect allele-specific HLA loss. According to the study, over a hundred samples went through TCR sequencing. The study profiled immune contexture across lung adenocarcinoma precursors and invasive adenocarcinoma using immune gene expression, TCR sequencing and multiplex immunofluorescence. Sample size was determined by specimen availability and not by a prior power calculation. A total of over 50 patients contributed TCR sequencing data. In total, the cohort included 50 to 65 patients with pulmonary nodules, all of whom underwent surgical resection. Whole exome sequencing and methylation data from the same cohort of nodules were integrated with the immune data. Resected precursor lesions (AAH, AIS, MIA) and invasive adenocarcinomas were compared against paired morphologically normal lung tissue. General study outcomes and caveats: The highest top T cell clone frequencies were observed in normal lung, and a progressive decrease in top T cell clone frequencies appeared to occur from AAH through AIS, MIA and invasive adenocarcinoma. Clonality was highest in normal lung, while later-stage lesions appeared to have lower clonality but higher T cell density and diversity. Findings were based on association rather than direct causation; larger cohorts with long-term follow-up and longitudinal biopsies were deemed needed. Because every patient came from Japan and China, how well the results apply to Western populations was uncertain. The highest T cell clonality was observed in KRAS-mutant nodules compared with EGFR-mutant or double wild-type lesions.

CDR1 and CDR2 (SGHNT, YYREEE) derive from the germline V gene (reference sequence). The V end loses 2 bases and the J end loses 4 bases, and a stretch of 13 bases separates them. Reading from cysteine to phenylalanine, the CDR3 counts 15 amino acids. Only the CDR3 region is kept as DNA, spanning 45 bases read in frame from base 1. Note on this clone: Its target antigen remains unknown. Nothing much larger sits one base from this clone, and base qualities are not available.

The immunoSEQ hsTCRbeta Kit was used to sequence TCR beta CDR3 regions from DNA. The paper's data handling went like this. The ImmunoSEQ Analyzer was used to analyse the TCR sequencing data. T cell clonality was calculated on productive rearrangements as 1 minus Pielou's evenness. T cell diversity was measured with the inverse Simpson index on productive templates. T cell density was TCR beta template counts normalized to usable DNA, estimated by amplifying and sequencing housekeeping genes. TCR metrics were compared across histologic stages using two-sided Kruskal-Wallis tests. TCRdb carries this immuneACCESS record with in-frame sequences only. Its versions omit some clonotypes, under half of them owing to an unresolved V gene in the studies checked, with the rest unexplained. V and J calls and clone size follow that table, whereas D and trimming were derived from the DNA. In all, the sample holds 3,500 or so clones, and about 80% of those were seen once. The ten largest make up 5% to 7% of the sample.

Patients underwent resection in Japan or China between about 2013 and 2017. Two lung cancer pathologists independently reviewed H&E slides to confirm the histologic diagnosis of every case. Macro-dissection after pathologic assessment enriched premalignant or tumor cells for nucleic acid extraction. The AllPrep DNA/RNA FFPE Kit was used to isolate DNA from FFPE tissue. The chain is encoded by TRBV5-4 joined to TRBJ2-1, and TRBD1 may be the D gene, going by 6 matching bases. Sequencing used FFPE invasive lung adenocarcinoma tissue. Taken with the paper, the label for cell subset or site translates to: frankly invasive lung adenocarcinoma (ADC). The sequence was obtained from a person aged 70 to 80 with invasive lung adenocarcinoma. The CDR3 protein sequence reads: CASSFSFRGYNEQFF. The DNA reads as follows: TGTGCCAGCAGCTTCTCTTTCAGGGGATACAATGAGCAGTTCTTC.